The sequence of this T cell receptor beta chain was determined in a study of cytomegalovirus exposure and HLA in healthy donors. Across the study: The 100 million to 120 million unique TCR beta sequences, from 150 million to 200 million T cells, were found by an earlier analysis.

The CDR3 loop spans 14 amino acids. The J segment lost 6 bases and the V segment lost 6 bases, leaving 9 bases of the junction unmatched. From germline, CDR1 is WNHNN and CDR2 SYGVQD (reference sequence). 13 Jbeta primers and 60 Vbeta primers were used for the PCR. TCRdb's copy holds only in-frame clones and misses some; the assay was immunoSEQ multiplex PCR. The profile covers more than 110,000 clones, with 80% appearing a single time and around 2.4% taken by the ten largest. The TCR originated in a man aged 50 or older in good health and CMV-seronegative. The chain links TRBV10-1 to TRBJ2-7; 9 bases agree with TRBD1. The sequenced sample was PBMCs. Written as DNA, the CDR3 is TGCGCCAGCAGCCCGGGACAGGGTAGCGGCGAGCAGTACTTC. It specifies CASSPGQGSGEQYF.